Listed below are T cell receptor beta chains from one sample, sequenced in a study of CD8 T cells in Susac syndrome. TCRdb re-called the immunoSEQ multiplex PCR reads with MiXCR, one entry per CDR3 protein. The data contain some 57,000 distinct CDR3 sequences, around nine tenths of them singletons. The sample taken for sequencing was CD8+ T cells from PBMCs. These receptor sequences come from a human donor in good health. Both conserved end residues are part of each CDR3. The D gene is left open where the match is weak. Size tells how often a clone was seen (once, few, many) or the class of an expanded clone, and some rows leave it out.

D gene: TRBD2; J gene: TRBJ2-7; V gene: TRBV2; clone size: NA; CDR3 DNA: TGTGCCAGCAGATCACTAGCGGGGGGCAGCTCCTACGAGCAGTACTTC; CDR3 protein: CASRSLAGGSSYEQYF
D gene: TRBD1; J gene: TRBJ2-7; V gene: TRBV7-2; clone size: NA; CDR3 DNA: TGTGCCAGCAGCTCCTGGTCAGGGGGCGCGGTGGGATACGAGCAGTACTTC; CDR3 protein: CASSSWSGGAVGYEQYF
D gene: TRBD2; J gene: TRBJ2-3; V gene: TRBV6-4; clone size: NA; CDR3 DNA: TGTGCCAGCAGTGAAGCGGGGGGCACAGATACGCAGTATTTT; CDR3 protein: CASSEAGGTDTQYF
D gene: NA; J gene: TRBJ2-5; V gene: TRBV3-1; clone size: NA; CDR3 DNA: TGTGCCAGCAGCCCCGACGATGGGAAATTCCGGGAGACCCAGTACTTC; CDR3 protein: CASSPDDGKFRETQYF
D gene: NA; J gene: TRBJ2-2; V gene: TRBV24-1; clone size: NA; CDR3 DNA: TGTGCCACCGGGCCGACGAACACCGGGGAGCTGTTTTTT; CDR3 protein: CATGPTNTGELFF
D gene: TRBD1; J gene: TRBJ2-2; V gene: TRBV25-1; clone size: NA; CDR3 DNA: TGTGCCAGCAGGGAGTACGGACAGGAGAACACCGGGGAGCTGTTTTTT; CDR3 protein: CASREYGQENTGELFF
D gene: TRBD2; J gene: TRBJ2-3; V gene: TRBV9; clone size: NA; CDR3 DNA: TGTGCCAGCAGCGTAGTGGAGCGGGGGATAACAGATACGCAGTATTTT; CDR3 protein: CASSVVERGITDTQYF
D gene: NA; J gene: TRBJ2-7; V gene: TRBV14; clone size: NA; CDR3 DNA: TGTGCCAGCAGCCACCTGGGGACCTACGAGCAGTACTTC; CDR3 protein: CASSHLGTYEQYF
D gene: NA; J gene: TRBJ2-1; V gene: TRBV9; clone size: NA; CDR3 DNA: TGTGCCAGCAGCGTAGATCTGAGCTCCTACAATGAGCAGTTCTTC; CDR3 protein: CASSVDLSSYNEQFF
D gene: TRBD2; J gene: TRBJ2-1; V gene: TRBV7-8; clone size: NA; CDR3 DNA: TGTGCCAGCAGCCCGGGACTAGCGGGGGGGTTCACCTACAATGAGCAGTTCTTC; CDR3 protein: CASSPGLAGGFTYNEQFF
D gene: TRBD1; J gene: TRBJ2-1; V gene: TRBV7-6; clone size: NA; CDR3 DNA: TGTGCCAGCAGCCGCAGACAGGGGGAAGGACTCAATGAGCAGTTCTTC; CDR3 protein: CASSRRQGEGLNEQFF
D gene: NA; J gene: TRBJ1-4; V gene: TRBV4-3; clone size: NA; CDR3 DNA: TGCGCCAGCAGCCAAGAGGGGCGATCAGGGAATGAAAAACTGTTTTTT; CDR3 protein: CASSQEGRSGNEKLFF
D gene: NA; J gene: TRBJ1-5; V gene: TRBV19; clone size: NA; CDR3 DNA: TGTGCCAGTAGTATAGCGAGGGCGGCCTATAGCAATCAGCCCCAGCATTTT; CDR3 protein: CASSIARAAYSNQPQHF
D gene: NA; J gene: TRBJ2-7; V gene: TRBV15; clone size: NA; CDR3 DNA: TGTGCCACCAGCAGAGAGGGGCGTAGCTCCTACGAGCAGTACTTC; CDR3 protein: CATSREGRSSYEQYF
D gene: TRBD2; J gene: TRBJ2-4; V gene: TRBV9; clone size: NA; CDR3 DNA: TGTGCCAGCAGCGTAGGGGGGGGCGGGGGGAACATTCAGTACTTC; CDR3 protein: CASSVGGGGGNIQYF
D gene: TRBD2; J gene: TRBJ2-1; V gene: TRBV7-3; clone size: NA; CDR3 DNA: TGTGCCAGCAGCTTAACCGGGACTAGCGGGGTCGATGAGCAGTTCTTC; CDR3 protein: CASSLTGTSGVDEQFF
D gene: TRBD1; J gene: TRBJ1-4; V gene: TRBV5-1; clone size: NA; CDR3 DNA: TGCGCCAGCAGGCAGGGGGCTGAGGGAGTGTTTTTT; CDR3 protein: CASRQGAEGVFF
D gene: TRBD1; J gene: TRBJ1-2; V gene: TRBV4-3; clone size: NA; CDR3 DNA: TGCGCCAGCAGCCAAGATTTGGACAGGCGAGCTTACACCTTC; CDR3 protein: CASSQDLDRRAYTF
D gene: NA; J gene: TRBJ1-1; V gene: TRBV11-2; clone size: NA; CDR3 DNA: TGTGCCAGCAGCTTAGAGTCTGCCGAAGCTTTCTTT; CDR3 protein: CASSLESAEAFF
D gene: NA; J gene: TRBJ1-5; V gene: TRBV6-2/TRBV6-3; clone size: few; CDR3 DNA: TGTGCCAGCAGTTACGAGGGGGATCAGCCCCAGCATTTT; CDR3 protein: CASSYEGDQPQHF
D gene: TRBD1; J gene: TRBJ2-7; V gene: TRBV6-1; clone size: NA; CDR3 DNA: TGTGCCAGCAGGGATGACAGGGAAATTCCCTACAAGCAGTACTTC; CDR3 protein: CASRDDREIPYKQYF
D gene: NA; J gene: TRBJ2-1; V gene: TRBV6-5; clone size: once; CDR3 DNA: TGTGCCAGCAGTTATGAGGCGTTGGGGGAGCAGTTCTTC; CDR3 protein: CASSYEALGEQFF
D gene: TRBD1; J gene: TRBJ1-1; V gene: TRBV20-1; clone size: NA; CDR3 DNA: TGCAGTGCTCACATCGGGACAGGGGGGGGCCGGAACACTGAAGCTTTCTTT; CDR3 protein: CSAHIGTGGGRNTEAFF
D gene: NA; J gene: TRBJ2-1; V gene: TRBV10-2; clone size: NA; CDR3 DNA: TGCGCCAGCAGTACAAAGGGGGTAGAGGGCAATGAGCAGTTCTTC; CDR3 protein: CASSTKGVEGNEQFF